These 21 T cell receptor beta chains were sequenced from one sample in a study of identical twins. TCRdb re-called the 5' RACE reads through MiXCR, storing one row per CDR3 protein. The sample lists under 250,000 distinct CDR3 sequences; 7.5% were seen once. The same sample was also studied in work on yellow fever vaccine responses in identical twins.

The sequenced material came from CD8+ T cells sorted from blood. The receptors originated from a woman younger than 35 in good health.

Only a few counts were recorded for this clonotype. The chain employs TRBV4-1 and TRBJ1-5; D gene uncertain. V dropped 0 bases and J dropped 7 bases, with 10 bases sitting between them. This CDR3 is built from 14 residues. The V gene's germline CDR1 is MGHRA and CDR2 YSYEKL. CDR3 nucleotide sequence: TGCGCCAGCAGCCAAGATCCTTTGGTGCAGCCCCAGCATTTT. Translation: CASSQDPLVQPQHF.

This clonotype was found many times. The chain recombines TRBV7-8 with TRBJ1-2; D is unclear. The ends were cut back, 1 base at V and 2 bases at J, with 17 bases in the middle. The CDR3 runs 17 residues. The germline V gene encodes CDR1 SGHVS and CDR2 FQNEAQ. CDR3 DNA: TGTGCCAGCAGCTTAGAGGCTCAGCAAGCTTTAAACTATGGCTACACCTTC. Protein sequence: CASSLEAQQALNYGYTF. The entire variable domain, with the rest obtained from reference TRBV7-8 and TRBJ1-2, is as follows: GAGVSQSPRYKVAKRGQDVALRCDPISGHVSLFWYQQALGQGPEFLTYFQNEAQLDKSGLPSDRFFAERPEGSVSTLKIQRTQQEDSAVYLCASSLEAQQALNYGYTFGSGTRLTVV.

The chain's CDR3 is CATSGGGQRANYGYTF. In DNA, the CDR3 is TGTGCCACCAGTGGGGGAGGACAGCGAGCTAACTATGGCTACACCTTC. The chain uses TRBV24-1 and TRBJ1-2; a possible D gene is TRBD1 (6 bases). This CDR3 has 16 amino acids. Germline CDR1 reads KGHDR; CDR2 reads SFDVKD. V was clipped by 5 bases and J by 0 bases, with 15 bases between them.

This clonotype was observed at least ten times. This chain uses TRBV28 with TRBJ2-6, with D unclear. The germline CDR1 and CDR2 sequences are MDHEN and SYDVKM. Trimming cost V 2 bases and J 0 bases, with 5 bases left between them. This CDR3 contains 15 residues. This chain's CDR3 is CASSLKSSGANVLTF. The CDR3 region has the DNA TGTGCCAGCAGTTTAAAATCCTCTGGGGCCAACGTCCTGACTTTC.

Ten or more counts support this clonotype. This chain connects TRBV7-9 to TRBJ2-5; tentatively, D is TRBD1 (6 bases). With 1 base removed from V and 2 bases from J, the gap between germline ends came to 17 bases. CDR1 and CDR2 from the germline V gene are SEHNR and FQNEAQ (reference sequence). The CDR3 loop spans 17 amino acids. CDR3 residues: CASSLGGLKTPQETQYF. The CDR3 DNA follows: TGTGCCAGCAGCTTAGGGGGGCTCAAAACCCCACAAGAGACCCAGTACTTC. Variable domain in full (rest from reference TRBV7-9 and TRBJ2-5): DTGVSQNPRHKITKRGQNVTFRCDPISEHNRLYWYRQTLGQGPEFLTYFQNEAQLEKSRLLSDRFSAERPKGSFSTLEIQRTEQGDSAMYLCASSLGGLKTPQETQYFGPGTRLLVL.

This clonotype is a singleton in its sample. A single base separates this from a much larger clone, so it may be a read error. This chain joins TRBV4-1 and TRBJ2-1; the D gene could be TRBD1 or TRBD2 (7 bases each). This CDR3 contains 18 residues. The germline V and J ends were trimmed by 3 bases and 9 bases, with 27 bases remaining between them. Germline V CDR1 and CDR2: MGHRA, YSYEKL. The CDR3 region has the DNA TGCGCCAGCAGCCACCGATACGGCTGGAGGGAGGGGGCTAGTGAGCAGTTCTTC. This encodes CASSHRYGWREGASEQFF.

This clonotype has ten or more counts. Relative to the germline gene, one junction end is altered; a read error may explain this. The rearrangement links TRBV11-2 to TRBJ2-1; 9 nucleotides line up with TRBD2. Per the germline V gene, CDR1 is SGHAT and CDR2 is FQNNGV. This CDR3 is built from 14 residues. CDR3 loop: CASSLGGSGRMVVF. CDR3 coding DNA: TGTGCCAGCAGCTTAGGGGGTAGCGGGAGAATGGTAGTCTTC.

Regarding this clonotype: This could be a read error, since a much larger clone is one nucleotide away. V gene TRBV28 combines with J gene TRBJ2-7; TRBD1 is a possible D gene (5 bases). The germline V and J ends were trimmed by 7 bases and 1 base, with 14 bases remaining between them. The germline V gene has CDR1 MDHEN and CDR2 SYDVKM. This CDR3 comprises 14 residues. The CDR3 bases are TGTGCCAGCACAGGGTTGGAGAGGTCCTACGAGCAGTACTTC. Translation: CASTGLERSYEQYF.

The CDR3 protein is CASSHPLAGGHEQYF. The CDR3, as DNA: TGTGCCAGCAGCCACCCTCTAGCGGGAGGGCACGAGCAGTACTTC. V gene TRBV27 combines with J gene TRBJ2-7, with 12 positions matching TRBD2. V shed 6 bases and J 5 bases; nucleotides not matched to a gene: 8. The CDR3 has 15 residues. Germline V gene lookup returns CDR1 MNHEY and CDR2 SMNVEV (reference sequence).

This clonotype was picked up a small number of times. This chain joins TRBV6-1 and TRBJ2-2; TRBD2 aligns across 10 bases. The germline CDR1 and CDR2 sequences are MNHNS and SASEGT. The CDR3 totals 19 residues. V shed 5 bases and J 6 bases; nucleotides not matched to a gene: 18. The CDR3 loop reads CASSPIGGGGLARPGELFF. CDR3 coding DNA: TGTGCCAGCAGTCCAATAGGGGGAGGGGGACTAGCGAGACCCGGGGAGCTGTTTTTT.

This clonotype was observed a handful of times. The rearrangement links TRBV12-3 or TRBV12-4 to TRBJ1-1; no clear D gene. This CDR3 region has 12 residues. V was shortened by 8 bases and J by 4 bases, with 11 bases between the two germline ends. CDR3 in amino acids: CASGRSVTEAFF. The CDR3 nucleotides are TGTGCCAGCGGCAGAAGTGTCACTGAAGCTTTCTTT.

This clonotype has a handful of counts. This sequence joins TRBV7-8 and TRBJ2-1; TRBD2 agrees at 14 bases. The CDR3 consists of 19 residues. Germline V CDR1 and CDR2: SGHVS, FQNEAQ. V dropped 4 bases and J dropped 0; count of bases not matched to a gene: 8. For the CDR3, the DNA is TGTGCCAGCAGCTGGGCTGGACTAGCGGGAGGCTCCTCCTACAATGAGCAGTTCTTC. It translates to CASSWAGLAGGSSYNEQFF.

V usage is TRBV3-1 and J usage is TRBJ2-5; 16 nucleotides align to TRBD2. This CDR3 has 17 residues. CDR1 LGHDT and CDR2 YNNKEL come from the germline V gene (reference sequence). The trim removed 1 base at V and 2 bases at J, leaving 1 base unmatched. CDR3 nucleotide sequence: TGTGCCAGCAGCCAAGTGGGACTAGCGGGGGGGCAAGAGACCCAGTACTTC. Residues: CASSQVGLAGGQETQYF.

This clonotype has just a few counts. The CDR3, as DNA: TGTGCCAGCAGTTACTCGGGGCGCGTGGGTGAAAAACTGTTTTTT. Its protein is CASSYSGRVGEKLFF. This chain connects TRBV6-5 to TRBJ1-4; a possible D gene is TRBD1 (5 bases). Trimming stripped 0 bases from V and 7 bases from J, with 12 bases between. The CDR3 has 15 amino acids. Germline CDR1 reads MNHEY; CDR2 reads SVGAGI.

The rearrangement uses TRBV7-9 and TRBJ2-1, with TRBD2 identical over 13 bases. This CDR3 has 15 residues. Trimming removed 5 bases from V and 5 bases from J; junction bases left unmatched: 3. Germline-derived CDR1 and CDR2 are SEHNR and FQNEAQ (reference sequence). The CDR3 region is CASSKLAGGNNEQFF. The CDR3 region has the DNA TGTGCCAGCAGCAAACTAGCGGGAGGGAACAATGAGCAGTTCTTC.

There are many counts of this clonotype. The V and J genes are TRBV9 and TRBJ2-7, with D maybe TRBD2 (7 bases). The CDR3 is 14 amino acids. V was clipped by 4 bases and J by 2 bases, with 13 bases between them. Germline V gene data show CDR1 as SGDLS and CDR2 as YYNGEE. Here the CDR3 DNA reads TGTGCCAGCAGCCGGGAAGGGGGGGCCTACGAGCAGTACTTC. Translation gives CASSREGGAYEQYF.

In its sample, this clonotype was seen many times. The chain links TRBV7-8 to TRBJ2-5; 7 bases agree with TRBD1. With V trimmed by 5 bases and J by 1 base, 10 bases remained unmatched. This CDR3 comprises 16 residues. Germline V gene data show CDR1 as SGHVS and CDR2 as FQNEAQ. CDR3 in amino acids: CASSQDRTSFQETQYF. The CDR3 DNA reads TGTGCCAGCAGCCAGGACAGGACCTCCTTCCAAGAGACCCAGTACTTC.

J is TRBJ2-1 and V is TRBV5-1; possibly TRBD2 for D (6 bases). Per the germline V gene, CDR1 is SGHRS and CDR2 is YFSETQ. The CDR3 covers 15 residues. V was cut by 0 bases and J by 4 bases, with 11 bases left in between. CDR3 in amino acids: CASSLDGDLYNEQFF. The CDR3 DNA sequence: TGCGCCAGCAGCTTGGACGGGGACTTATACAATGAGCAGTTCTTC. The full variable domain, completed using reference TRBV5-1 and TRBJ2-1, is KAGVTQTPRYLIKTRGQQVTLSCSPISGHRSVSWYQQTPGQGLQFLFEYFSETQRNKGNFPGRFSGRQFSNSRSEMNVSTLELGDSALYLCASSLDGDLYNEQFFGPGTRLTVL.

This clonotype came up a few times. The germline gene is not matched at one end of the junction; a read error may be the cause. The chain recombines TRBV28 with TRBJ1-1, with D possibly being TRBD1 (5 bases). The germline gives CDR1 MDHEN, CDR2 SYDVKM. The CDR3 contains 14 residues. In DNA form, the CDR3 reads TGTGCCAGCAGTCTATGGGGACGGCAGATTGAAGCTTTCTTT. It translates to CASSLWGRQIEAFF.

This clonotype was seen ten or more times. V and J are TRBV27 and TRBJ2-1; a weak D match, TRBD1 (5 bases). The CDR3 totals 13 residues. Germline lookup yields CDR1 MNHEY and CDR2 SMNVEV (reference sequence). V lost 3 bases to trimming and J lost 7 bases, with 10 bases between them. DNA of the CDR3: TGTGCCAGCAGTTTCGCTACAGGTAATGAGCAGTTCTTC. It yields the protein CASSFATGNEQFF.

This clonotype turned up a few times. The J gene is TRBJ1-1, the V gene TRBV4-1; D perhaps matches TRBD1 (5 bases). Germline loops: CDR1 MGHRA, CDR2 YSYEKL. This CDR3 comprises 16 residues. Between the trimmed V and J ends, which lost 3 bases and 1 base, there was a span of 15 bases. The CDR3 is CASSQAAGRTNTEAFF. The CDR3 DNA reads TGCGCCAGCAGCCAGGCGGCAGGGAGAACGAACACTGAAGCTTTCTTT.